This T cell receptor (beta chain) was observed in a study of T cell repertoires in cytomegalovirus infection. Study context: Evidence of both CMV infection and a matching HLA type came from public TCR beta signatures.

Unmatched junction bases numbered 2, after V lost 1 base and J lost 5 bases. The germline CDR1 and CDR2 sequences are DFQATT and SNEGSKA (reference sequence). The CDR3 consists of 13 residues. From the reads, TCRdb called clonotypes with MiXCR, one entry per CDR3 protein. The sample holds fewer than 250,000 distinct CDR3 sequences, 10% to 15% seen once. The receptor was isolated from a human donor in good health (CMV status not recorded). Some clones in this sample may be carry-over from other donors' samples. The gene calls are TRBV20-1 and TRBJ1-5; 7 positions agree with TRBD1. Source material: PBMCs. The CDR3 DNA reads TGCAGTGCTAGAGCCCAGGGGGATCAGCCCCAGCATTTT. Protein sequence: CSARAQGDQPQHF.